Shown below are 21 T cell receptor beta chains from a single sample sequenced in a study of T cells after yellow fever vaccination. MiXCR, applied by TCRdb to the 5' RACE reads, yields one record per CDR3 protein. Of under 550,000 distinct CDR3 sequences in the sample, roughly a fifth are singletons; the top ten hold roughly 16%. Sequencing used PBMCs, obtained around 3 weeks after the first yellow fever vaccination. These receptors were taken from a man aged 18 to 30 who received the YFV17D yellow fever vaccine.

J is TRBJ2-2 and V is TRBV18, with D uncertain. Germline V lookup: CDR1 KGHSH, CDR2 LQKENI. V lost 1 base and J 4 bases, leaving 7 bases between the germline ends. The CDR3 spans 14 residues. CDR3 sequence (DNA): TGTGCCAGCTCACCACAGGACGGCACCGGGGAGCTGTTTTTT. It yields the protein CASSPQDGTGELFF.

This clonotype was picked up a small number of times. This rearrangement joins TRBV5-5 to TRBJ1-1; 8 nucleotides align to TRBD1. The CDR3 is made up of 13 amino acids. V was pared by 3 bases and J by 6 bases, with 4 bases of the junction left unmatched. The germline V gene has CDR1 SGHKS and CDR2 YYEKEE (reference sequence). Written as DNA, the CDR3 is TGTGCCAGCAGCTCGGACAGGGTGGCTGAAGCTTTCTTT. Its translation is CASSSDRVAEAFF.

V usage is TRBV6-1 and J usage is TRBJ2-3; D may be TRBD2 (7 bases). The CDR3 spans 15 residues. V lost 5 bases, J lost 4 bases, and 16 bases lay in between. In germline, CDR1 is MNHNS, CDR2 SASEGT. CDR3 in DNA: TGTGCCAGCAGTCCCGGAGGGGGGGCTCCAGATACGCAGTATTTT. Its translation is CASSPGGGAPDTQYF.

In this sample, this clonotype turned up a few times. The rearrangement uses TRBV10-3 and TRBJ2-3; 7 bases are a match to TRBD1. Germline V gene data show CDR1 as ENHRY and CDR2 as SYGVKD. The CDR3 covers 15 residues. The ends lost 8 bases at V and 4 bases at J; junction bases unmatched: 12. In DNA, the CDR3 is TGTGCCATCTCGTCCTCGACAGGGAGTGCAGATACGCAGTATTTT. Its translation: CAISSSTGSADTQYF.

This clonotype was counted between two and nine times. V is TRBV7-9 and J is TRBJ2-1; 9 nucleotides match TRBD1. The trim removed 1 base at V and 8 bases at J, leaving 12 bases unmatched. CDR3 length: 17 amino acids. CDR1 is SEHNR, CDR2 FQNEAQ, per germline (reference sequence). CDR3 DNA sequence: TGTGCCAGCAGCTTAGACCCCGGGACAGGGAATTTCTATGAGCAGTTCTTC. It yields the protein CASSLDPGTGNFYEQFF.

This chain uses TRBV11-2 with TRBJ2-1, with D tentatively TRBD2 (6 bases). V dropped 5 bases and J dropped 7 bases, with 9 bases sitting between them. The CDR3 covers 12 residues. Germline V gene data show CDR1 as SGHAT and CDR2 as FQNNGV. The CDR3 DNA reads TGTGCCAGCAGCCGGGGGAAGAATGAGCAGTTCTTC. It yields the protein CASSRGKNEQFF.

The chain joins TRBV6-1 to TRBJ1-5; 7 bases are a match to TRBD1. Germline V gives CDR1 MNHNS, CDR2 SASEGT. V lost 6 bases to trimming and J lost 7 bases; unmatched junction nucleotides: 15. This CDR3 has 16 residues. The CDR3 reads CASSRRQGVVSQPQHF. The CDR3 region has the DNA TGTGCCAGCAGCCGCCGCCAGGGGGTAGTTTCACAGCCCCAGCATTTT.

J is TRBJ1-5 and V is TRBV18; 9 bases are shared with TRBD1. This CDR3 region has 18 residues. V shed 4 bases and J 3 bases; nucleotides not matched to a gene: 13. CDR1 and CDR2 (germline): KGHSH, LQKENI. The CDR3 sequence: CASSRYRTGGYDNQPQHF. The CDR3 DNA follows: TGTGCCAGCTCACGGTACCGAACAGGGGGCTATGACAATCAGCCCCAGCATTTT.

The table lists this clonotype with a few counts. The chain is built from TRBV20-1 and TRBJ1-2, with a possible D match to TRBD1 (6 bases). The CDR3 is 12 residues long. CDR1 is DFQATT, CDR2 SNEGSKA, per germline (reference sequence). V lost 3 bases, J lost 8 bases, and 13 bases lay in between. The CDR3 sequence: CSASTGPGGYTF. CDR3 nucleotides: TGCAGTGCTAGTACAGGGCCCGGCGGCTACACCTTC.

The chain uses TRBV5-4 and TRBJ2-5; 8 bases align to TRBD2. The germline gives CDR1 SGHNT, CDR2 YYREEE (reference sequence). The CDR3 is made up of 16 amino acids. The V gene end was trimmed by 2 bases and the J gene end by 5 bases; junction bases not matched to a gene: 11. The CDR3 reads CASSLSGGAGSETQYF. The CDR3 region has the DNA TGTGCCAGCAGCTTAAGCGGGGGCGCCGGTTCGGAGACCCAGTACTTC.

J is TRBJ2-5 and V is TRBV6-5, with D unresolved. The CDR3 has 16 residues. The V end lost 0 bases, the J end lost 3 bases, and 14 bases lay between the germline ends. Germline V gene lookup returns CDR1 MNHEY and CDR2 SVGAGI. CDR3 residues: CASSYSVGIAKETQYF. Here the CDR3 DNA reads TGTGCCAGCAGTTACTCGGTGGGCATAGCCAAAGAGACCCAGTACTTC.

The chain carries TRBV4-2 and TRBJ2-3, with 13 bases that match TRBD2. The CDR3 has 16 residues. Trimming took 6 bases from V and 6 from J; bases not matched to a gene: 9. Germline CDR1 and CDR2: LGHNA and YNFKEQ. The CDR3 loop is CASRTSGGPRGDTQYF. CDR3 coding DNA: TGTGCCAGCAGGACTAGCGGGGGGCCCCGCGGGGATACGCAGTATTTT.

The V gene is TRBV6-1, the J gene TRBJ2-1; D call uncertain. Germline V lookup: CDR1 MNHNS, CDR2 SASEGT. The CDR3 contains 13 residues. Deletions cut 6 bases from V and 2 bases from J, with 8 bases between. CDR3 protein: CASRWGTYNEQFF. Written as DNA, the CDR3 is TGTGCCAGCAGATGGGGAACCTACAATGAGCAGTTCTTC.

Comments on this clonotype: A much larger clone differs from this one at a single base, so this may be a read error. This chain connects TRBV5-5 to TRBJ2-1, with a possible D match to TRBD2 (6 bases). The CDR3 covers 14 residues. With 3 bases removed from V and 6 bases from J, the gap between germline ends came to 13 bases. From germline, CDR1 is SGHKS and CDR2 YYEKEE (reference sequence). The CDR3 DNA reads TGTGCCAGCAGCTGGCCCGGAGCGGGCAATGAGCAGTTCTTC. Its translation is CASSWPGAGNEQFF.

The rearrangement joins TRBV11-2 to TRBJ1-1; possible D gene TRBD1, 5 bases. V was pared by 3 bases and J by 5 bases, with 19 bases between. The CDR3 has 16 amino acids. Germline V lookup: CDR1 SGHAT, CDR2 FQNNGV. DNA for the CDR3: TGTGCCAGCAGCTTCTCGGCCAACCCCTGGGGGACTGAAGCTTTCTTT. As protein: CASSFSANPWGTEAFF.

The chain couples TRBV28 to TRBJ2-5; D is possibly TRBD1 (5 bases). Trimming took 9 bases from V and 5 from J, leaving 22 bases between them. Germline V CDR1 and CDR2: MDHEN, SYDVKM. CDR3 size: 15 residues. The CDR3 region has the DNA TGTGCCAGTTCCCCAAGGGGCCAGTCGCCGGAGACCCAGTACTTC. Its protein product is CASSPRGQSPETQYF.

The CDR3: CASSLRGEDGYTF. The CDR3 nucleotides are TGTGCCAGCAGCTTAAGGGGGGAAGATGGCTACACCTTC. V is TRBV5-5 and J is TRBJ1-2; the D gene is possibly TRBD1 (6 bases). Deletions cut 2 bases from V and 6 bases from J, with 11 bases between. Germline V gives CDR1 SGHKS, CDR2 YYEKEE (reference sequence). CDR3 length equals 13 residues.

This clonotype turned up a few times. The rearrangement joins TRBV20-1 to TRBJ2-7; D unclear. Trimming took 2 bases from V and 7 from J, leaving 15 bases between them. The CDR3 is 13 amino acids. In germline, CDR1 is DFQATT, CDR2 SNEGSKA (reference sequence). The CDR3 DNA reads TGCAGTGCTAGACCTCTTCGTTCGTATGAGCAGTACTTC. Translated: CSARPLRSYEQYF.

The rearrangement uses TRBV4-1 and TRBJ2-3; 7 bases line up with TRBD1. Looked up from germline, CDR1 is MGHRA and CDR2 is YSYEKL. The CDR3 is 15 amino acids. Unmatched junction bases numbered 5, after V lost 1 base and J lost 4 bases. CDR3 nucleotide sequence: TGCGCCAGCAGCCAAGCTGTAGGGGGCTCAGATACGCAGTATTTT. Translated, it gives CASSQAVGGSDTQYF.

V usage is TRBV5-1 and J usage is TRBJ2-5; D gene uncertain. Trimming removed 4 bases from V and 1 base from J, with 8 bases in between. This CDR3 spans 13 amino acids. CDR1 is SGHRS and CDR2 is YFSETQ in the germline V gene. The CDR3 coding sequence is TGCGCCAGCAGCCCCGGAGTCCAAGAGACCCAGTACTTC. Translating it yields CASSPGVQETQYF.

Worth noting for this clonotype: One end of the junction varies from germline; a read error may be responsible. The CDR3 bases are TGTGCTAGCAGCTTACGGAGTTCTCCGCCAGATACGCAGTATTTT. It translates to CASSLRSSPPDTQYF. The rearrangement uses TRBV7-7 and TRBJ2-3; D remains ambiguous. Germline V gene data show CDR1 as SSHAT and CDR2 as FNYEAQ (reference sequence). The CDR3 contains 15 residues.